The clone carrying this T cell receptor beta chain occurred a few times. The antigen is not known. The PCR had 60 Vbeta and 13 Jbeta primers. Produced via immunoSEQ multiplex PCR; TCRdb's table is partial and in-frame only. The repertoire holds roughly 200,000 clones, with about 89% as singletons. The sample comes from a study of cytomegalovirus exposure and HLA in healthy donors. Findings of the study overall: Cytomegalovirus-associated TCR beta chains were listed, numbering 150 to 200.

The ends lost 3 bases at V and 5 bases at J; junction bases unmatched: 7. This CDR3 has 16 amino acids. Germline CDR1 MDHEN, CDR2 SYDVKM. The chain couples TRBV28 to TRBJ2-3; TRBD2 matches 11 bases. The TCR comes from a man aged 25 to 45 in good health and CMV-seronegative. Material for sequencing was PBMCs. CDR3 nucleotides: TGTGCCAGCAGTTTGAGTAGCGGGGGGGCCCGAGATACGCAGTATTTT. Protein product: CASSLSSGGARDTQYF. The variable domain in full, with the rest retrieved from reference TRBV28 and TRBJ2-3, is DVKVTQSSRYLVKRTGEKVFLECVQDMDHENMFWYRQDPGLGLRLIYFSYDVKMKEKGDIPEGYSVSREKKERFSLILESASTNQTSMYLCASSLSSGGARDTQYFGPGTRLTVL.